This T cell receptor beta chain is from a study of regulatory T cells in long-lasting Graves disease. With 2 bases clipped from V and 5 bases from J, the junction kept 7 bases outside the gene matches. CDR3 size: 16 residues. From germline, CDR1 is KGHSH and CDR2 LQKENI. Time point of the sample: newly diagnosed GD, antithyroid drugs for less than 3 months. PBMC RNA served as the TCR library source. According to the study, TCR beta libraries were built with iRepertoire HTBI primers and CDR3-region Arm-PCR. Using its own MiXCR run on the multiplex PCR reads, TCRdb lists one record per CDR3 protein. The sample has fewer than 350,000 distinct CDR3 sequences, about 20% seen once.

The V gene is TRBV18, the J gene TRBJ2-1; 9 positions match TRBD2. Sequences were derived from peripheral blood mononuclear cells (PBMCs), sampled at new diagnosis, from a patient treated with antithyroid drugs. This clonotype originated in a female donor with Graves disease. The CDR3 nucleotides read TGTGCCAGCTCACCATTGAGCGGGGGGCCAAACAATGAGCAGTTCTTC. It codes for CASSPLSGGPNNEQFF. Looking up the rest from reference TRBV18 and TRBJ2-1 gives the full variable domain: NAGVMQNPRHLVRRRGQEARLRCSPMKGHSHVYWYRQLPEEGLKFMVYLQKENIIDESGMPKERFSAEFPKEGPSILRIQQVVRGDSAAYFCASSPLSGGPNNEQFFGPGTRLTVL.